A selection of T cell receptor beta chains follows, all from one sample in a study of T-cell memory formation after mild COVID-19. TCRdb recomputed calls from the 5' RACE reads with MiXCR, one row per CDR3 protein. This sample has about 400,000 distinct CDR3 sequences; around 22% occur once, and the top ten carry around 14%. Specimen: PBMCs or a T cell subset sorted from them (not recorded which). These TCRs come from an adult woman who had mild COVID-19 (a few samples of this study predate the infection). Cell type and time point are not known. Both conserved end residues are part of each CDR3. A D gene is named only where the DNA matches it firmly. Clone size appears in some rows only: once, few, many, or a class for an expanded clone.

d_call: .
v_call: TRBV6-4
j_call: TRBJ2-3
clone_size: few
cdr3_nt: TGTGCCAGCAGTAGCACGAGCTCAGATACGCAGTATTTT
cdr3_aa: CASSSTSSDTQYF

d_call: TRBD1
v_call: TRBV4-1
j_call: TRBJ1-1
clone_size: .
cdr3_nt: TGCGCCAGCAGGGGACAGACTACCACTGAAGCTTTCTTT
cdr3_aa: CASRGQTTTEAFF

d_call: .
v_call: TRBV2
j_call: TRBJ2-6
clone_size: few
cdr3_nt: TGTGCCAGCTCAGGGTCAGCTGGGGCCAACGTCCTGACTTTC
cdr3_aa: CASSGSAGANVLTF

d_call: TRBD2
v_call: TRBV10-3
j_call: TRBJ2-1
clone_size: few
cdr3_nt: TGTGCCATCAGTGATAGGACTAGCGAGTACAATGAGCAGTTCTTC
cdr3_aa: CAISDRTSEYNEQFF

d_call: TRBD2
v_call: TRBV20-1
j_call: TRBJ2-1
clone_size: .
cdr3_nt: TGCAGTGCGCACGCCGGGACTAAAACTCGCGATGAGCAGTTCTTC
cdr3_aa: CSAHAGTKTRDEQFF

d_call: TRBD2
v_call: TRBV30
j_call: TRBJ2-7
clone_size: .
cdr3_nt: TGTGCCTGGAGTGTCCTGGGTAGCGGGGATTACGAGCAGTACTTC
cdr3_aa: CAWSVLGSGDYEQYF

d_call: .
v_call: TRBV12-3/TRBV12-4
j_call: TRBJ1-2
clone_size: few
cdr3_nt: TGTGCCAGCAGTTTACAGGGTGATGGCTACACCTTC
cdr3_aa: CASSLQGDGYTF

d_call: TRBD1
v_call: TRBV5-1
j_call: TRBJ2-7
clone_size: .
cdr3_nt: TGCGCCAGCAGCCCGAGGTGGGGACAGCCCCGGGCCGAGCAGTACTTC
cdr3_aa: CASSPRWGQPRAEQYF

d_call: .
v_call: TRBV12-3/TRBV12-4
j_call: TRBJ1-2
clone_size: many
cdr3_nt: TGTGCCAGCAGCCTCGGAGGGGGCTATGGCTACACCTTC
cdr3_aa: CASSLGGGYGYTF

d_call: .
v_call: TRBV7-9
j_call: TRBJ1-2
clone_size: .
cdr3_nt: TGTGCCAGCAGCCTACAGGGCACCTCTAACTATGGCTACACCTTC
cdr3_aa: CASSLQGTSNYGYTF

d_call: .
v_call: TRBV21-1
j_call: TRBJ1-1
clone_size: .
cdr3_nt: TGTGCCAGCATCCTGGGTGACAGGCTGAACACTGAAGCTTTCTTT
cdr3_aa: CASILGDRLNTEAFF

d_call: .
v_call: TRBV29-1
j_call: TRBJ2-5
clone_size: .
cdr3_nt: TGCAGCGTGACGGTCAACCAAGAGACCCAGTACTTC
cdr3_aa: CSVTVNQETQYF

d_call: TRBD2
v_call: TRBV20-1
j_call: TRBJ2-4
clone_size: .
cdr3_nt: TGCAGTGCTAGTACCCTATGGCTAGCGGAGAAAAACATTCAGTACTTC
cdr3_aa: CSASTLWLAEKNIQYF

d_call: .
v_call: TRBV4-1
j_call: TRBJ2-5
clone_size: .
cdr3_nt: TGCGCCAGCAGCCAAGAACCTAGCCAAGAGACCCAGTACTTC
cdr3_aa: CASSQEPSQETQYF

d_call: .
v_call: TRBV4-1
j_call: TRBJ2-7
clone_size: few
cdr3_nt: TGCGCCAGCAGCCAACCCGACGGGGAGGTCGAGGAGCAGTACTTC
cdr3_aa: CASSQPDGEVEEQYF

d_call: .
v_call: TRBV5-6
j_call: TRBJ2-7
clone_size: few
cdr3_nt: TGTGCCAGCAGCTTGGACGGAAGCCCCGACGAGCAGTACTTC
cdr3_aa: CASSLDGSPDEQYF

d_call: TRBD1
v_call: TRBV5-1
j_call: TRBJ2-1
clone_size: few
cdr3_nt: TGCGCCAGCAGCTCCGGGACAGGGGACTACAATGAGCAGTTCTTC
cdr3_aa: CASSSGTGDYNEQFF

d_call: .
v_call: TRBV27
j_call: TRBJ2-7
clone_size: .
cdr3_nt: TGTGCCAGCAGTCCATCAGGGTATACCTACGAGCAGTACTTC
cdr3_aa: CASSPSGYTYEQYF

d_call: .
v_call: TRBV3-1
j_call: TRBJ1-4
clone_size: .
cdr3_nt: TGTGCCAGCAGCCAAGACAACGAGGGAAAACTGTTTTTT
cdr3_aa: CASSQDNEGKLFF

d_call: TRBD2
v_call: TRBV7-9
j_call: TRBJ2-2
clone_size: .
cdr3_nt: TGTGCCAGCAGCTCGAGGACTAGCGGACACACCGGGGAGCTGTTTTTT
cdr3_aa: CASSSRTSGHTGELFF

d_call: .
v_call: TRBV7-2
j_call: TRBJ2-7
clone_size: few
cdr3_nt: TGTGCCAGCAGCCCCGCTGGGGGGACACGAGGATTCTACGAGCAGTACTTC
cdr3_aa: CASSPAGGTRGFYEQYF

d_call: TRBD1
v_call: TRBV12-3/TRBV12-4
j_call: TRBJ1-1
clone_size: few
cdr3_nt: TGTGCCAGCAGACCGGACAGGCGGAACACTGAAGCTTTCTTT
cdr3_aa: CASRPDRRNTEAFF